This is a list of T cell receptor beta chains from one sample in a study of beta chain features in type 1 diabetes. TCRdb's copy holds only in-frame clones and misses some; the assay was immunoSEQ multiplex PCR. The sample has approximately 330,000 clones; 9.5% to 11% are singletons. The source material was naive CD4+ T cells from blood. These receptors were taken from a woman aged 25-40 years in good health. The CDR3 runs from the conserved cysteine through the conserved F or W. Fields, in order: V gene, J gene, clone size, D gene, CDR3 protein, CDR3 DNA. D genes are given only for firm matches. Clone sizes are given selectively: once, few, many, or a class where the clone is expanded.

v_gene: TRBV25-1
j_gene: TRBJ2-1
abundance: few
d_gene: .
CDR3aa: CASSDSGVPYNEQFF
CDR3nt: TGTGCCAGCAGTGACTCAGGGGTCCCCTACAATGAGCAGTTCTTC

v_gene: TRBV2
j_gene: TRBJ1-2
abundance: few
d_gene: .
CDR3aa: CASSHLQGGGYTF
CDR3nt: TGTGCCAGCAGTCATCTCCAGGGCGGTGGCTACACCTTC

v_gene: TRBV7-9
j_gene: TRBJ1-2
abundance: .
d_gene: .
CDR3aa: CASSPGGVHYGYTF
CDR3nt: TGTGCCAGCAGCCCTGGGGGGGTCCACTATGGCTACACCTTC

v_gene: TRBV5-6
j_gene: TRBJ2-3
abundance: few
d_gene: .
CDR3aa: CASSLKGTWRTDTQYF
CDR3nt: TGTGCCAGCAGCCTTAAGGGGACTTGGCGCACAGATACGCAGTATTTT

v_gene: TRBV4-2
j_gene: TRBJ1-2
abundance: few
d_gene: .
CDR3aa: CASSQGTGRNYGYTF
CDR3nt: TGTGCCAGCAGCCAAGGTACAGGACGTAACTATGGCTACACCTTC

v_gene: TRBV6-5
j_gene: TRBJ2-3
abundance: .
d_gene: TRBD2
CDR3aa: CASSYSNLAADTQYF
CDR3nt: TGTGCCAGCAGTTACTCGAACCTAGCGGCAGATACGCAGTATTTT

v_gene: TRBV4-3
j_gene: TRBJ1-2
abundance: .
d_gene: .
CDR3aa: CASSQERGRSGYTF
CDR3nt: TGCGCCAGCAGCCAAGAAAGAGGGCGGAGTGGCTACACCTTC

v_gene: TRBV11-3
j_gene: TRBJ2-1
abundance: few
d_gene: TRBD2
CDR3aa: CASSLDGGLAEQFF
CDR3nt: TGTGCCAGCAGCTTAGATGGGGGACTAGCGGAGCAGTTCTTC

v_gene: TRBV18
j_gene: TRBJ2-7
abundance: few
d_gene: TRBD1
CDR3aa: CASSDNRGSDEQYF
CDR3nt: TGTGCCAGCTCAGACAACAGGGGATCGGACGAGCAGTACTTC

v_gene: TRBV11-2
j_gene: TRBJ2-1
abundance: few
d_gene: TRBD2
CDR3aa: CASSSSGRGNNEQFF
CDR3nt: TGTGCCAGCAGCAGTAGCGGGAGGGGAAACAATGAGCAGTTCTTC

v_gene: TRBV6-1
j_gene: TRBJ2-5
abundance: few
d_gene: TRBD2
CDR3aa: CASRGGGQETQYF
CDR3nt: TGTGCCAGCAGGGGCGGGGGACAAGAGACCCAGTACTTC

v_gene: TRBV14
j_gene: TRBJ2-5
abundance: .
d_gene: TRBD2
CDR3aa: CASSQDTVLAGLETQYF
CDR3nt: TGTGCCAGCAGCCAAGATACAGTCTTAGCGGGACTCGAGACCCAGTACTTC

v_gene: TRBV9
j_gene: TRBJ1-2
abundance: .
d_gene: .
CDR3aa: CASSVLPSENYGYTF
CDR3nt: TGTGCCAGCAGCGTCTTACCCTCAGAAAACTATGGCTACACCTTC

v_gene: TRBV18
j_gene: TRBJ2-7
abundance: .
d_gene: .
CDR3aa: CASSPPGSYEQYF
CDR3nt: TGTGCCAGCTCACCCCCAGGCTCCTACGAGCAGTACTTC

v_gene: TRBV18
j_gene: TRBJ1-2
abundance: .
d_gene: TRBD1
CDR3aa: CASSPPGTGGFGYGYTF
CDR3nt: TGTGCCAGCTCACCACCCGGGACAGGGGGCTTTGGCTATGGCTACACCTTC

v_gene: TRBV7-3
j_gene: TRBJ2-1
abundance: few
d_gene: TRBD1
CDR3aa: CASSPIGQGTAYNEQFF
CDR3nt: TGTGCCAGCAGCCCAATAGGACAGGGAACGGCCTACAATGAGCAGTTCTTC

v_gene: TRBV9
j_gene: TRBJ2-1
abundance: few
d_gene: .
CDR3aa: CASSVSGLYNEQFF
CDR3nt: TGTGCCAGCAGCGTGTCGGGACTGTACAATGAGCAGTTCTTC

v_gene: TRBV5-4
j_gene: TRBJ2-2
abundance: .
d_gene: TRBD1
CDR3aa: CASSQGVVITGELFF
CDR3nt: TGTGCCAGCAGCCAGGGGGTGGTTATCACCGGGGAGCTGTTTTTT

v_gene: TRBV11-1
j_gene: TRBJ1-2
abundance: .
d_gene: TRBD1
CDR3aa: CASSSPEQGEAYGYTF
CDR3nt: TGTGCCAGCAGCTCCCCCGAACAGGGGGAGGCTTATGGCTACACCTTC

v_gene: TRBV14
j_gene: TRBJ2-1
abundance: few
d_gene: TRBD2
CDR3aa: CASSPEKGLAGHEQFF
CDR3nt: TGTGCCAGCAGCCCCGAAAAGGGACTAGCGGGGCATGAGCAGTTCTTC

v_gene: TRBV23-1
j_gene: TRBJ1-1
abundance: .
d_gene: TRBD1
CDR3aa: CASSHVALRTGGFTEAFF
CDR3nt: TGCGCCAGCAGTCACGTCGCCCTACGGACAGGGGGCTTCACTGAAGCTTTCTTT

v_gene: TRBV7-2
j_gene: TRBJ1-2
abundance: few
d_gene: TRBD1
CDR3aa: CASSSRQGPNYGYTF
CDR3nt: TGTGCCAGCAGCTCAAGACAGGGCCCTAACTATGGCTACACCTTC

v_gene: TRBV30
j_gene: TRBJ2-3
abundance: .
d_gene: .
CDR3aa: CAWGAADTQYF
CDR3nt: TGTGCCTGGGGTGCGGCAGATACGCAGTATTTT

v_gene: TRBV9
j_gene: TRBJ2-3
abundance: .
d_gene: TRBD2
CDR3aa: CASSVVSSGGSAQYF
CDR3nt: TGTGCCAGCAGCGTAGTGTCTAGCGGGGGGTCCGCGCAGTATTTT

v_gene: TRBV28
j_gene: TRBJ2-3
abundance: once
d_gene: TRBD2
CDR3aa: CASSTPSGLAGTDTQYF
CDR3nt: TGTGCCAGCAGCACCCCCTCGGGACTAGCTGGCACAGATACGCAGTATTTT

v_gene: TRBV4-1
j_gene: TRBJ1-5
abundance: .
d_gene: .
CDR3aa: CASSSFFGQPQHF
CDR3nt: TGCGCCAGCAGCTCTTTTTTCGGGCAGCCCCAGCATTTT

v_gene: TRBV29-1
j_gene: TRBJ1-2
abundance: many
d_gene: TRBD1
CDR3aa: CSVGDRVYTF
CDR3nt: TGCAGCGTTGGGGACAGAGTCTACACCTTC

v_gene: TRBV2
j_gene: TRBJ1-5
abundance: .
d_gene: .
CDR3aa: CASCRELGNQPQHF
CDR3nt: TGTGCCAGCTGTCGGGAGTTGGGCAATCAGCCCCAGCATTTT

v_gene: TRBV2
j_gene: TRBJ2-7
abundance: few
d_gene: TRBD2
CDR3aa: CASSEVGLAGGRWEQYF
CDR3nt: TGTGCCAGCAGTGAAGTTGGGCTAGCGGGAGGGCGATGGGAGCAGTACTTC

v_gene: TRBV7-9
j_gene: TRBJ2-7
abundance: .
d_gene: .
CDR3aa: CASSLITGNEQYF
CDR3nt: TGTGCCAGCAGCTTGATTACAGGGAACGAGCAGTACTTC

v_gene: TRBV7-3
j_gene: TRBJ2-2
abundance: .
d_gene: .
CDR3aa: CASSFTGETGELFF
CDR3nt: TGTGCCAGCAGCTTTACGGGGGAGACCGGGGAGCTGTTTTTT

v_gene: TRBV18
j_gene: TRBJ2-1
abundance: .
d_gene: TRBD2
CDR3aa: CASSPLAGGQAEQFF
CDR3nt: TGTGCCAGCTCACCCCTAGCGGGAGGGCAGGCTGAGCAGTTCTTC

v_gene: TRBV5-6
j_gene: TRBJ2-5
abundance: .
d_gene: TRBD2
CDR3aa: CASRRAGVGARETQYF
CDR3nt: TGTGCCAGCAGACGGGCGGGGGTCGGGGCCCGAGAGACCCAGTACTTC

v_gene: TRBV10-3
j_gene: TRBJ2-5
abundance: .
d_gene: .
CDR3aa: CAISEIQETQYF
CDR3nt: TGTGCCATCAGTGAAATACAAGAGACCCAGTACTTC

v_gene: TRBV11-2
j_gene: TRBJ2-7
abundance: few
d_gene: .
CDR3aa: CASSFHYEQYF
CDR3nt: TGTGCCAGCAGCTTCCACTACGAGCAGTACTTC

v_gene: TRBV19
j_gene: TRBJ2-1
abundance: few
d_gene: TRBD2
CDR3aa: CASSQSGTYNEQFF
CDR3nt: TGTGCCAGTAGTCAGAGCGGGACTTACAATGAGCAGTTCTTC